The clone carrying this TCR beta chain was detected once. Trimming took off 1 base at V and 12 bases at J, with 13 bases between the two ends. Looked up from germline, CDR1 is SGHAT and CDR2 is FQNNGV. This CDR3 is 13 amino acids long. This sample stems from a study of blood T cell repertoires in COVID-19. This table comes from immunoSEQ multiplex PCR, and its TCRdb copy is limited to in-frame clones, with some not included. The data contain roughly 200,000 clones, 86% of them seen just once; the ten biggest clones take up under 4%. Sequenced sample: PBMCs or T cells enriched from blood (not recorded which). The chain is built from TRBV11-2 and TRBJ2-1, with TRBD2 as a possible D gene (6 bases). The origin of this receptor is a woman in her forties with acute COVID-19. The CDR3 spells CASSLGMEGPQFF. As DNA, the CDR3 is TGTGCCAGCAGCTTAGGTATGGAGGGGCCGCAGTTCTTC.